This T cell receptor beta chain was identified in a study of CD8 T cells in Susac syndrome (dated by TCRdb to between 2019 and 2020). Notes on the research overall: The study used repertoire sequencing to test whether antigen drove CD8+ T cell activation and differentiation in Susac syndrome. The investigation overall reported the following: The study acknowledged that relatively few individuals were included in the TCR sequencing and HLA analysis.

CDR1 and CDR2, looked up from the germline V gene (reference sequence), are GTSNPN and SVGIG. V is trimmed back by 2 bases and J by 4 bases, and the junction contains 6 bases that no gene match accounts for. From the cysteine through the phenylalanine, the CDR3 covers 14 amino acids. Only CDR3 DNA is held: 42 bases, read in frame from base 1. Peripheral blood CD8+ and CD4+ T cells from healthy donors, Susac syndrome patients and multiple sclerosis patients were profiled using high-throughput TCR beta sequencing. The multiple sclerosis controls were treatment-naive patients who had stable or active relapsing-remitting disease and met the revised McDonald criteria. Bulk CD8+ and CD4+ T cells were purified magnetically by negative isolation, whereas CD8+ TEMRA cells were enriched by FACS. Blood was drawn into EDTA tubes, processed within 24 hours, and PBMCs were isolated by density gradient centrifugation. PBMCs intended for TCR sequencing were cryopreserved in liquid nitrogen and thawed later in a water bath at 37 degrees C. The sorted or isolated CD4+, CD8+ and CD8+ TEMRA cells reached a purity of at least 90%.

RNA was extracted using the RNeasy kit, and roughly 0.5 to 1 microgram was reverse transcribed with random hexamers. TCR beta CDR3 regions were amplified with the immunoSEQ multiplex PCR assay covering 54 Vbeta and 13 Jbeta segments. PCR amplification bias was corrected using a synthetic template baseline for primer optimization and computational correction. On the study's bioinformatics: Reads were annotated to V, D and J genes according to IMGT and were analyzed with immunoSEQ Analyzer, with only productive sequences retained. Clonality was computed as one minus Shannon entropy normalized by log2 of the number of productive unique sequences. Public and private clones were assessed among the 100 most prevalent clones of each patient and control. Clones were defined as Susac-specific when absent from the healthy and MS cohorts, from over a thousand published viral clones and from other ImmuneACCESS disease sequences. TCRdb took the public reads, trimmed them with fastp at Q25, ran MiXCR for clone calling and kept in-frame beta chains. Duplicate CDR3 protein sequences are folded into a single record with the most common DNA and genes. The V and J calls were determined by TCRdb, not by the authors. This sample is represented by around 200,000 distinct CDR3 sequences; 95% of them were singletons. The top ten constitute 0.07% to 0.095% of the sample.

Comments on this clonotype: Its antigen remains undetermined. No base-level quality is on record; no much larger clone is a single base apart.

This sequence originates from a human donor with multiple sclerosis. The specimen sequenced was CD4+ T cells from PBMCs. The rearranged segments are TRBV30 and TRBJ1-2; 8 junctional bases match TRBD1. For the CDR3, the sequence is CAWSSAGGSYGYTF. The DNA reads as follows: TGTGCCTGGAGTTCCGCAGGGGGCTCCTATGGCTACACCTTC. The full variable domain, completed from the reference TRBV30 and TRBJ1-2 proteins outside the CDR3, reads SQTIHQWPATLVQPVGSPLSLECTVEGTSNPNLYWYRQAAGRGLQLLFYSVGIGQISSEVPQNLSASRPQDRQFILSSKKLLLSDSGFYLCAWSSAGGSYGYTFGSGTRLTVV.